The 10 T cell receptor beta chains below all came from one sample that was sequenced in a study of cytotoxic CD8 clonotypes in ibrutinib-treated CLL (dated by TCRdb to the early 2020s). The library was built by means of the immunoSEQ multiplex PCR assay. TCRdb mirrors the immuneACCESS table, restricted to in-frame sequences. Some clones are absent from its copies; in checked studies, under half trace to an unresolved V gene, and the reason for the others is unknown. The sample table holds about 74,000 clones, of which around 80% were seen once. The ten largest clones represent 6% to 9% of the sample. In the paper's terms, the time point label means: progressive disease on ibrutinib. The source was PBMCs, collected at disease progression, from a patient treated with ibrutinib. The receptors originated from a human donor with chronic lymphocytic leukemia.

This clone came up a few times. The chain links TRBV7-8 to TRBJ1-1; D remains unclear. The V end lost 5 bases, the J end lost 11 bases, and 18 bases lay between the germline ends. CDR1 is SGHVS, CDR2 FQNEAQ, per germline. The CDR3 runs to 13 residues. The CDR3 region has the DNA TGTGCCAGCAGCCCGACCCCGGCGGGGAGGGCTTTCTTT. Protein sequence: CASSPTPAGRAFF.

V gene TRBV28 combines with J gene TRBJ1-5; no reliable D call. This CDR3 is 13 amino acids long. Germline CDR1 and CDR2: MDHEN and SYDVKM. Trimming stripped 5 bases from V and 6 bases from J, with 11 bases between. The CDR3 is CASSNYRGQPQHF. DNA of the CDR3: TGTGCCAGCAGTAATTACCGGGGTCAGCCCCAGCATTTT.

This CDR3 is CSVVSGIVDTQYF. The DNA of the CDR3 is TGCAGCGTTGTTAGCGGGATAGTAGATACGCAGTATTTT. The chain has TRBV29-1 and TRBJ2-3; 8 positions agree with TRBD2. Germline loops: CDR1 SQVTM, CDR2 ANQGSEA. The junction had 5 bases not matched to a gene; V was cut back by 4 bases and J by 5 bases. There are 13 residues in the CDR3.

V gene TRBV5-4 combines with J gene TRBJ2-2; 10 bases agree with TRBD1. CDR1 is SGHNT, CDR2 YYREEE, per germline (reference sequence). The CDR3 contains 16 residues. The V and J ends lost 3 bases and 1 base, in that order; junction bases with no gene match: 3. This CDR3 is CASSSGDRGNTGELFF. In DNA form, the CDR3 reads TGTGCCAGCAGCTCCGGGGACAGGGGGAACACCGGGGAGCTGTTTTTT.

V gene TRBV5-1 combines with J gene TRBJ2-3; 7 bases map to TRBD1. Germline V gene lookup returns CDR1 SGHRS and CDR2 YFSETQ. The V and J ends lost 4 bases and 2 bases, in that order; junction bases with no gene match: 10. The CDR3 extends over 16 amino acids. CDR3 sequence reads: CASSNRQGKDTDTQYF. The CDR3 coding sequence is TGCGCCAGCAGCAACCGACAGGGTAAGGACACAGATACGCAGTATTTT. The complete variable domain, with remaining parts taken from reference TRBV5-1 and TRBJ2-3, reads KAGVTQTPRYLIKTRGQQVTLSCSPISGHRSVSWYQQTPGQGLQFLFEYFSETQRNKGNFPGRFSGRQFSNSRSEMNVSTLELGDSALYLCASSNRQGKDTDTQYFGPGTRLTVL.

The chain couples TRBV11-2 to TRBJ2-7; D gene uncertain. In germline, CDR1 is SGHAT, CDR2 FQNNGV. Trimming removed 6 bases from V and 5 bases from J, with 20 bases in between. The CDR3 loop spans 15 amino acids. CDR3 bases: TGTGCCAGCAGACCGTGGGGTCTACACTTTAACGAGCAGTACTTC. Protein product: CASRPWGLHFNEQYF.

In nucleotides, the CDR3 is TGTGCCAGCAGTGACAACAGCTATGGCTACACCTTC. As protein: CASSDNSYGYTF. The J gene is TRBJ1-2, the V gene TRBV6-5; D not resolved. This CDR3 is built from 12 residues. Germline lookup yields CDR1 MNHEY and CDR2 SVGAGI. Trimming stripped 5 bases from V and 4 bases from J, with 8 bases between.

The rearrangement joins TRBV7-8 to TRBJ2-7; weak D call: TRBD2 (7 bases). Germline V gene lookup returns CDR1 SGHVS and CDR2 FQNEAQ. Trimming removed 5 bases from V and 0 bases from J, with 20 bases in between. The CDR3 covers 17 residues. CDR3 loop: CASSPLSGRGGSYEQYF. CDR3 coding DNA: TGTGCCAGCAGCCCCCTGTCGGGGAGGGGGGGCTCCTACGAGCAGTACTTC.

The rearrangement joins TRBV9 to TRBJ1-2; D is undetermined. Germline CDR1 SGDLS, CDR2 YYNGEE. The CDR3 is made up of 16 amino acids. Trimming pared 0 bases from V and 1 base from J, leaving 13 bases between. This CDR3 is CASSVATGIDNYGYTF. CDR3 in DNA: TGTGCCAGCAGCGTAGCTACGGGTATCGATAACTATGGCTACACCTTC. The entire variable domain, with the rest obtained from reference TRBV9 and TRBJ1-2, is as follows: DSGVTQTPKHLITATGQRVTLRCSPRSGDLSVYWYQQSLDQGLQFLIQYYNGEERAKGNILERFSAQQFPDLHSELNLSSLELGDSALYFCASSVATGIDNYGYTFGSGTRLTVV.

The V gene is TRBV16, the J gene TRBJ1-2; D is ambiguous. V was pared by 4 bases and J by 2 bases, with 8 bases between. The CDR3 has 13 residues. Germline V lookup: CDR1 KGHSY, CDR2 FQNENV. As DNA, the CDR3 is TGTGCCAGCAGCCGGCAGGTGAACTATGGCTACACCTTC. This sequence encodes CASSRQVNYGYTF.